The present T cell receptor beta chain was sequenced within a study of cytomegalovirus exposure and HLA in healthy donors. The sample holds a few counts of this clone. Its antigen is as yet unknown. V lost 5 bases, J lost 8 bases, and 12 bases stayed unmatched. CDR1 and CDR2 from the germline V gene are MNHEY and SMNVEV (reference sequence). This CDR3 comprises 15 residues. General study results and limits: In most subjects, TCR beta sequences reportedly gave accurate predictions of HLA-A and HLA-B alleles.

PCR amplification relied on 60 Vbeta primers (plus 13 Jbeta primers). Libraries were prepared by immunoSEQ multiplex PCR; TCRdb keeps only in-frame clonotypes and omits some of them. Here the sample spans around 150,000 clones, less than 90% being singletons. V is TRBV27 and J is TRBJ2-1; 7 nucleotides align to TRBD2. This sequence was found in a man aged 18 to 30 in good health and CMV-seronegative. Sequencing used PBMCs. The CDR3 reads CASSLIGGSADEQFF. In nucleotides, the CDR3 is TGTGCCAGCAGTCTTATCGGGGGGTCTGCGGATGAGCAGTTCTTC.